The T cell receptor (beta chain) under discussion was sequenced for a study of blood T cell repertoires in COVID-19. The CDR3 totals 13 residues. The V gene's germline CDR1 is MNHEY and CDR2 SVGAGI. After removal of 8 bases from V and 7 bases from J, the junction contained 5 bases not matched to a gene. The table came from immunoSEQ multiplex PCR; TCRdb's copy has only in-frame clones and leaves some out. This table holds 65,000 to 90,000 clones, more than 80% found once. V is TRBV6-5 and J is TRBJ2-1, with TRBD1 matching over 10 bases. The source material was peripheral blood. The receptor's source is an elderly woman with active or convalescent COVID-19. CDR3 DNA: TGTGCCAGCTCCCTGGACAGGGGGAATGAGCAGTTCTTC. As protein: CASSLDRGNEQFF.